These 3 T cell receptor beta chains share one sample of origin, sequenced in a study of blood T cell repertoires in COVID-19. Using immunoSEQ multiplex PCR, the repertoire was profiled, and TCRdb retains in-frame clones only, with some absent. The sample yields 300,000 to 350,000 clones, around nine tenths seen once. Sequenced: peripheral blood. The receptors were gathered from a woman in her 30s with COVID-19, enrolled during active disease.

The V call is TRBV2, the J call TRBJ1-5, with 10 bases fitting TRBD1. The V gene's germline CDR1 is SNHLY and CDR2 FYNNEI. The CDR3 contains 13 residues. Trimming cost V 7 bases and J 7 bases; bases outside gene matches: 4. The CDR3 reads CASKGTGEQPQHF. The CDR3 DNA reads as TGTGCCAGCAAGGGGACAGGGGAACAGCCCCAGCATTTT.

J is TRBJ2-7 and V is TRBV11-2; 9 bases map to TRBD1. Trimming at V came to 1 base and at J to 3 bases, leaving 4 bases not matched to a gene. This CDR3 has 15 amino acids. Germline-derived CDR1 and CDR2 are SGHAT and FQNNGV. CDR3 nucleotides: TGTGCCAGCAGCTTAGCACCGGGACAGGGCTACGAGCAGTACTTC. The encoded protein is CASSLAPGQGYEQYF. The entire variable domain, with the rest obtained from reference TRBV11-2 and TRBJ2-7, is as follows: EAGVAQSPRYKIIEKRQSVAFWCNPISGHATLYWYQQILGQGPKLLIQFQNNGVVDDSQLPKDRFSAERLKGVDSTLKIQPAKLEDSAVYLCASSLAPGQGYEQYFGPGTRLTVT.

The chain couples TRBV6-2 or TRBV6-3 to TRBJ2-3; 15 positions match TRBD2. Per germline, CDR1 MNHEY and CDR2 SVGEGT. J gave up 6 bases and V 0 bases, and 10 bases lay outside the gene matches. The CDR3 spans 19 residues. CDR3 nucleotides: TGTGCCAGCAGTTACTCGAGATTCGGTGGACTAGCGGGAGGGGATACGCAGTATTTT. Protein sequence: CASSYSRFGGLAGGDTQYF.